The following is a T cell receptor (beta chain) sequence with its context. The record originates from a study of blood T cell repertoires in COVID-19. This CDR3 spans 14 amino acids. Germline V lookup: CDR1 SGHNT, CDR2 YYREEE (reference sequence). Unmatched junction bases numbered 1, after V lost 0 bases and J lost 4 bases. Here immunoSEQ multiplex PCR was the method, and the copy in TCRdb shows in-frame clones only, minus some. The sample contains 170,000 or so clones, 80% to 90% of which appear only once. The origin of this receptor is a woman aged 18 to 35 who had recovered from COVID-19. The chain recombines TRBV5-4 with TRBJ1-2; TRBD1 matches at 9 bases. Sequenced: PBMCs or T cells enriched from blood (not recorded which). Written as DNA, the CDR3 is TGTGCCAGCAGCTTGGGGGACAGGGCCTATGGCTACACCTTC. Its translation: CASSLGDRAYGYTF.